In its sample, the clone carrying this T cell receptor beta chain was seen a few times. The antigen is undetermined. The V segment lost 4 bases and the J segment 8 bases; nucleotides outside the gene matches: 7. The CDR3 length is 15 residues. CDR1 and CDR2 from the germline V gene are KGHDR and SFDVKD. The sample belongs to a study of T-cell memory formation after mild COVID-19. Background on the study: For the most part, TCR clusters were specific to one donor.

Overall study results and limits: Memory sampled before infection contained some responding clones, suggesting cross-reactive memory joined.

Sample barcodes and UMIs were carried by the TCR alpha and TCR beta cDNA libraries that 5'RACE generated with constant-segment primers. TCRdb reprocessed the 5' RACE reads with MiXCR, giving one entry per CDR3 protein. The sample carries 150,000 or so distinct CDR3 sequences, about 14% recorded once. V gene TRBV24-1 combines with J gene TRBJ2-4; 10 bases match TRBD1. Material for sequencing was PBMCs or a T cell subset sorted from them (not recorded which). The source of this sequence is an adult woman who had mild COVID-19 (a few samples of this study predate the infection). Cell type and time point are not known. The CDR3 nucleotides are TGTGCCACCAGTGACCGAAGGACAGGGGGTGACATTCAGTACTTC. It translates to CATSDRRTGGDIQYF.